This T cell receptor beta chain was documented in a study of T cell clones after liver transplantation. Study-wide context: As an antigen-independent comparator, third-party-reactive TCRbeta sequences came from pre-transplant mixed lymphocyte reactions. Study results and caveats: Post-transplant, graft-donor-reactive CD4 TCRbeta sequences in blood dropped significantly in most of the 8 subjects. Graft donor-reactive T cells possibly entered the graft instead of undergoing deletion. These preliminary findings come from unstandardized post-transplant sampling times.

With respect to this clone: Its antigen is as yet unknown.

Germline loops: CDR1 LGHNT, CDR2 FRNRAP. Germline trimming cut 3 bases from V and 2 bases from J; bases unmatched to any gene: 4. CDR3 length: 15 residues. The repertoire was sequenced with immunoSEQ multiplex PCR; TCRdb's copy has only in-frame clones and lacks some. The table has roughly 23,000 clones, about 93% seen once. The origin of this receptor is a human patient who received a liver transplant. Some T cells may be provided by the graft donor. The sequences come from CD8+ T cells from blood, collected nearly 26 months after liver transplant. This chain links TRBV12-5 with TRBJ1-2; TRBD1 agrees at 9 bases. The CDR3 loop is CASGFGDRVNYGYTF. The CDR3 nucleotides are TGTGCTAGTGGTTTTGGGGACAGGGTAAACTATGGCTACACCTTC.